These 20 T cell receptor beta chains were sequenced from one sample in a study of blood T cell repertoires in COVID-19. The table came from immunoSEQ multiplex PCR; TCRdb's copy has only in-frame clones and leaves some out. The sample contains 300,000 to 400,000 clones, around 85% of which appear only once. The sequencing input was peripheral blood. Receptors were obtained from a human donor in a cohort sampled during active COVID-19.

The DNA for the CDR3 is TGTGCCAGTAGTGAGACTAGCGGGGGGATTGAGCAGTTCTTC. Translated: CASSETSGGIEQFF. The genes are TRBV19 and TRBJ2-1, with 13 bases matching TRBD2. This CDR3 contains 14 residues. The trim removed 5 bases at V and 9 bases at J, leaving 4 bases unmatched. Germline V gives CDR1 LNHDA, CDR2 SQIVND (reference sequence).

This clone was counted a few times. The CDR3 sequence is CAWNSDRTVISGELFF. The DNA of the CDR3 is TGTGCCTGGAATAGTGATAGGACAGTAATTAGCGGGGAGCTGTTTTTT. The chain has TRBV30 and TRBJ2-2, with D possibly TRBD1 on 6 matching bases. The germline V gene encodes CDR1 GTSNPN and CDR2 SVGIG (reference sequence). V was shortened by 4 bases and J by 7 bases, with 22 bases between the two germline ends. The CDR3 contains 16 residues.

The J gene is TRBJ2-7, the V gene TRBV6-2 or TRBV6-3, with TRBD1 matching 9 bases. V lost 5 bases, J lost 2 bases, and 4 bases stayed unmatched. The CDR3 consists of 14 residues. The germline gives CDR1 MNHEY, CDR2 SVGEGT. CDR3 nucleotide sequence: TGTGCCAGCAGTCTTGGACAGGGGACCTACGAGCAGTACTTC. Translating it yields CASSLGQGTYEQYF.

V and J are TRBV14 and TRBJ1-1; weak D call: TRBD1 (6 bases). The CDR3 has 15 amino acids. The V gene's germline CDR1 is SGHDN and CDR2 FVKESK. Trimming shortened V by 2 bases and J by 5 bases, and 15 bases separated the two germline ends. The CDR3 is CASSQSGTKKTEAFF. The CDR3 DNA is TGTGCCAGCAGCCAATCCGGGACAAAAAAGACTGAAGCTTTCTTT.

This clone has more than one count but fewer than ten. The chain couples TRBV6-1 to TRBJ1-5; 10 nucleotides line up with TRBD1. This CDR3 has 17 residues. Germline V CDR1 and CDR2: MNHNS, SASEGT. V lost 3 bases, J lost 3 bases, and 8 bases stayed unmatched. Here the CDR3 reads CASSDLRGTGVNQPQHF. For the CDR3, the DNA is TGTGCCAGCAGTGACCTTCGGGGGACAGGGGTCAATCAGCCCCAGCATTTT.

The chain combines TRBV10-3 with TRBJ2-7; 9 bases align to TRBD1. The CDR3 contains 14 residues. The germline gives CDR1 ENHRY, CDR2 SYGVKD. V dropped 6 bases and J dropped 2; count of bases not matched to a gene: 5. The CDR3 DNA reads as TGTGCCATCAGGGACAGGGGTACGGCCTACGAGCAGTACTTC. It yields the protein CAIRDRGTAYEQYF.

This chain uses TRBV6-5 with TRBJ1-1; no definite D call. Between the trimmed V and J ends, which lost 7 bases and 0 bases, there was a span of 6 bases. This CDR3 has 12 amino acids. CDR1 and CDR2 (germline): MNHEY, SVGAGI. The CDR3 here is CASIRLNTEAFF. CDR3 DNA sequence: TGTGCCAGCATCAGGTTGAACACTGAAGCTTTCTTT.

The chain has TRBV27 and TRBJ1-1; no reliable D call. Germline assignment: CDR1 MNHEY and CDR2 SMNVEV (reference sequence). Trimming stripped 3 bases from V and 11 bases from J, with 25 bases between. This CDR3 is built from 16 residues. CDR3 in amino acids: CASSFTALGNLFMAFF. The DNA for the CDR3 is TGTGCCAGCAGTTTTACGGCACTAGGCAACCTGTTTATGGCTTTCTTT.

V usage is TRBV18 and J usage is TRBJ1-5; weak D call: TRBD1 (6 bases). CDR3 size: 16 residues. Germline lookup yields CDR1 KGHSH and CDR2 LQKENI. V shed 2 bases and J shed 3 bases, with 14 bases lying between them. CDR3 sequence reads: CASSPGGGPPNQPQHF. CDR3 bases: TGTGCCAGCTCACCAGGGGGGGGGCCCCCCAATCAGCCCCAGCATTTT.

This clone was detected only once. The chain has TRBV24-1 and TRBJ2-1, with TRBD1 matching over 10 bases. The J segment lost 8 bases and the V segment lost 2 bases, leaving 8 bases of the junction unmatched. Germline CDR1 reads KGHDR; CDR2 reads SFDVKD. This CDR3 region has 16 residues. CDR3 protein: CATSDSGTGALDEQFF. CDR3 in DNA: TGTGCCACCAGTGATTCGGGGACAGGGGCCTTGGATGAGCAGTTCTTC.

V and J are TRBV30 and TRBJ1-4, with 7 bases lining up with TRBD1. Losses at the gene ends were 0 bases for V and 4 bases for J; bases not matched to a gene: 2. Looked up from germline, CDR1 is GTSNPN and CDR2 is SVGIG (reference sequence). The CDR3 sequence is 14 residues long. For the CDR3, the DNA is TGTGCCTGGAGTGTGGGGACAGATAATGAAAAACTGTTTTTT. Translated, it gives CAWSVGTDNEKLFF. Full variable domain (outside the CDR3, taken from reference TRBV30 and TRBJ1-4): SQTIHQWPATLVQPVGSPLSLECTVEGTSNPNLYWYRQAAGRGLQLLFYSVGIGQISSEVPQNLSASRPQDRQFILSSKKLLLSDSGFYLCAWSVGTDNEKLFFGSGTQLSVL.

This rearrangement joins TRBV4-2 to TRBJ2-5; 9 positions match TRBD2. CDR1 is LGHNA and CDR2 is YNFKEQ in the germline V gene. Trimming at V came to 3 bases and at J to 2 bases, leaving 10 bases not matched to a gene. This CDR3 is built from 17 residues. This chain's CDR3 is CASSHRHGGGGQETQYF. As DNA, the CDR3 is TGTGCCAGCAGCCATCGTCACGGCGGGGGGGGTCAAGAGACCCAGTACTTC.

This clone came up a few times. The chain uses TRBV4-2 and TRBJ1-5; D unresolved. Germline CDR1 and CDR2: LGHNA and YNFKEQ. The CDR3 consists of 15 residues. V was shortened by 4 bases and J by 4 bases, with 14 bases between the two germline ends. CDR3 bases: TGTGCCAGCAGCCCCTCCAACCCCACAAATCAGCCCCAGCATTTT. Translated, it gives CASSPSNPTNQPQHF.

V usage is TRBV12-3 or TRBV12-4 and J usage is TRBJ1-1; 8 bases agree with TRBD1. V lost 6 bases to trimming and J lost 10 bases; unmatched junction nucleotides: 4. The CDR3 length is 11 residues. The CDR3 coding sequence is TGTGCCAGCAGCCAAGGGACAGGAGCTTTCTTT. Translating it yields CASSQGTGAFF.

The chain combines TRBV3-1 (or the pseudogene TRBV3-2) with TRBJ1-3; tentative D call: TRBD1 (6 bases). CDR3 length: 15 amino acids. CDR1 is LGHDT, CDR2 YNNKEL, per germline (reference sequence). Trimming took off 2 bases at V and 1 base at J, with 9 bases between the two ends. Written as DNA, the CDR3 is TGTGCCAGCAGCCAAACACAGGGTTCTGGAAACACCATATATTTT. Translation: CASSQTQGSGNTIYF.

The V call is TRBV18, the J call TRBJ2-7; D is unclear. V shed 1 base and J shed 7 bases, with 11 bases lying between them. The CDR3 contains 13 residues. The germline CDR1 and CDR2 sequences are KGHSH and LQKENI. The CDR3 region has the DNA TGTGCCAGCTCACCACGAGACAATGAAGAGCAGTACTTC. Translated, it gives CASSPRDNEEQYF.

This clone came up a few times. This chain uses TRBV5-4 with TRBJ1-1; 8 bases map to TRBD1. With 3 bases clipped from V and 5 bases from J, the junction kept 6 bases outside the gene matches. The CDR3 covers 14 residues. CDR1 SGHNT and CDR2 YYREEE come from the germline V gene (reference sequence). DNA for the CDR3: TGTGCCAGCAGCTCCCAGGGGGCGCGGACTGAAGCTTTCTTT. It specifies CASSSQGARTEAFF.

This rearrangement joins TRBV21-1 to TRBJ2-3; TRBD2 was called by the table and not checked on the DNA. TRBV21-1 is a known pseudogene. There are 18 residues in the CDR3. The CDR3 reads CASSKVVGLAGGSDTQYF. The DNA for the CDR3 is TGTGCCAGCAGCAAAGTGGTGGGGCTAGCGGGGGGTTCAGATACGCAGTATTTT.

J is TRBJ2-3 and V is TRBV24-1; possibly TRBD1 for D (6 bases). V lost 2 bases, J lost 1 base, and 18 bases lay in between. The CDR3 has 18 amino acids. Germline V gene lookup returns CDR1 KGHDR and CDR2 SFDVKD. The CDR3 protein is CATSDSWLGTRGTDTQYF. The CDR3 nucleotides read TGTGCCACCAGTGATTCCTGGCTCGGGACAAGAGGCACAGATACGCAGTATTTT.

This chain joins TRBV30 and TRBJ2-2; D unclear. Deletions cut 4 bases from V and 3 bases from J, with 6 bases between. From germline, CDR1 is GTSNPN and CDR2 SVGIG (reference sequence). The CDR3 length is 12 residues. The CDR3, as DNA: TGTGCCTGGAACTGGTACACCGGGGAGCTGTTTTTT. Protein sequence: CAWNWYTGELFF.